The 29 T cell receptor beta chains below all came from one sample that was sequenced in a study of blood T cell repertoires in COVID-19. Libraries were prepared by immunoSEQ multiplex PCR; TCRdb keeps only in-frame clonotypes and omits some of them. The sample shows 120,000 or so clones, more than 60% of them seen only once. The sequenced material came from peripheral blood. The receptors come from a woman aged 70-85 years with acute or convalescent COVID-19.

V usage is TRBV19 and J usage is TRBJ2-7, with TRBD1 matching 9 bases. Losses at the gene ends were 6 bases for V and 1 base for J; bases not matched to a gene: 4. The germline V gene encodes CDR1 LNHDA and CDR2 SQIVND (reference sequence). The CDR3 contains 14 residues. In nucleotides, the CDR3 is TGTGCCAGTAGGGTCGGGACAGGGTCCTACGAGCAGTACTTC. The encoded protein is CASRVGTGSYEQYF.

The J gene is TRBJ1-2, the V gene TRBV19; 7 bases match TRBD1. This CDR3 has 14 amino acids. The J segment lost 7 bases and the V segment lost 5 bases, leaving 10 bases of the junction unmatched. Per germline, CDR1 LNHDA and CDR2 SQIVND (reference sequence). DNA for the CDR3: TGTGCCAGTAGTCGCGCCAGGGGGGAAGGTGGCTACACCTTC. Its translation is CASSRARGEGGYTF.

The chain couples TRBV5-6 to TRBJ2-1; D may be TRBD2 (6 bases). V was cut by 4 bases and J by 7 bases, with 21 bases left in between. Looked up from germline, CDR1 is SGHDT and CDR2 is YYEEEE. The CDR3 has 16 residues. The CDR3 loop is CASSLPRGLAKNEQFF. For the CDR3, the DNA is TGTGCCAGCAGCCTACCGCGGGGTTTAGCGAAGAATGAGCAGTTCTTC.

The chain recombines TRBV27 with TRBJ2-5; TRBD1 agrees at 8 bases. The CDR3 runs to 12 residues. J was trimmed by 7 bases and V by 4 bases; bases with no gene match: 2. Germline CDR1 and CDR2: MNHEY and SMNVEV (reference sequence). In DNA, the CDR3 is TGTGCCAGCAGTTCTGGACAGGGGACCCAGTACTTC. As protein: CASSSGQGTQYF.

This chain joins TRBV18 and TRBJ2-7, with D possibly matching TRBD1 (6 bases). CDR1 and CDR2 (germline): KGHSH, LQKENI. V lost 0 bases and J 3 bases, leaving 12 bases between the germline ends. The CDR3 is 15 residues long. The CDR3 coding sequence is TGTGCCAGCTCACCACCCGGGACACCATTCTACGAGCAGTACTTC. Residues: CASSPPGTPFYEQYF. Looking up the rest from reference TRBV18 and TRBJ2-7 gives the full variable domain: NAGVMQNPRHLVRRRGQEARLRCSPMKGHSHVYWYRQLPEEGLKFMVYLQKENIIDESGMPKERFSAEFPKEGPSILRIQQVVRGDSAAYFCASSPPGTPFYEQYFGPGTRLTVT.

This rearrangement joins TRBV5-1 to TRBJ2-7, with D hard to call. Per the germline V gene, CDR1 is SGHRS and CDR2 is YFSETQ. This CDR3 spans 15 amino acids. V gave up 3 bases and J gave up 4 bases, with 17 bases separating them. CDR3 coding DNA: TGCGCCAGCAGCTCCCCGAACATGGGCGTTTACGAGCAGTACTTC. Amino acids: CASSSPNMGVYEQYF.

The rearrangement links TRBV6-4 to TRBJ2-2; D uncertain. Trimming took off 6 bases at V and 6 bases at J, with 11 bases between the two ends. This CDR3 has 13 amino acids. Germline CDR1 is MRHNA and CDR2 is SNTAGT. In nucleotides, the CDR3 is TGTGCCAGCAGCCCCGTAGAGTCCGGGGAGCTGTTTTTT. Protein: CASSPVESGELFF.

In its sample, this clone was seen a few times. This chain joins TRBV21-1 and TRBJ1-5; TRBD1 reflects the table's D call only, with no check against the DNA. TRBV21-1 counts as a pseudogene. The CDR3 is 15 residues long. Here the CDR3 reads CASSNIYRGNQPQHF. DNA for the CDR3: TGTGCCAGCAGCAACATCTACAGGGGGAATCAGCCCCAGCATTTT.

The chain is built from TRBV5-1 and TRBJ1-1; 8 nucleotides match TRBD1. Trimming removed 4 bases from V and 4 bases from J; junction bases left unmatched: 12. The length of the CDR3 is 16 residues. Germline loops: CDR1 SGHRS, CDR2 YFSETQ. This CDR3 is CASSTNQGALRTEAFF. Written as DNA, the CDR3 is TGCGCCAGCAGCACGAACCAGGGGGCGCTTCGCACTGAAGCTTTCTTT.

V usage is TRBV9 and J usage is TRBJ1-2, with D possibly TRBD1 on 5 matching bases. The germline gives CDR1 SGDLS, CDR2 YYNGEE. Trimming stripped 0 bases from V and 3 bases from J, with 9 bases between. The CDR3 contains 14 residues. The CDR3 coding sequence is TGTGCCAGCAGCGTAGTTCCGGGGGACTATGGCTACACCTTC. It specifies CASSVVPGDYGYTF.

This chain uses TRBV24-1 with TRBJ1-2; 9 bases map to TRBD1. The ends lost 3 bases at V and 7 bases at J; junction bases unmatched: 5. Looked up from germline, CDR1 is KGHDR and CDR2 is SFDVKD. This CDR3 is built from 14 residues. The CDR3: CATSDHPGQGGYTF. Written as DNA, the CDR3 is TGTGCCACCAGTGATCACCCGGGACAGGGTGGCTACACCTTC.

The rearrangement uses TRBV20-1 and TRBJ2-5; 13 bases are a match to TRBD2. CDR1 and CDR2 from the germline V gene are DFQATT and SNEGSKA (reference sequence). This CDR3 region has 15 residues. After removal of 3 bases from V and 3 bases from J, the junction contained 4 bases not matched to a gene. The CDR3 region is CSASPGTSGKETQYF. The CDR3 DNA is TGCAGTGCTAGTCCCGGGACTAGCGGGAAAGAGACCCAGTACTTC.

The V call is TRBV29-1, the J call TRBJ1-1; D is unresolved. V shed 4 bases and J shed 0 bases, with 12 bases lying between them. The CDR3 consists of 14 residues. Germline V gene data show CDR1 as SQVTM and CDR2 as ANQGSEA. Written as DNA, the CDR3 is TGCAGCGTTGGCCAACTTACGTTGAACACTGAAGCTTTCTTT. Amino acids: CSVGQLTLNTEAFF.

The CDR3 region is CASSTTAGGWKTEAFF. CDR3 nucleotides: TGTGCCAGCAGTACCACCGCAGGGGGCTGGAAAACTGAAGCTTTCTTT. This chain links TRBV28 with TRBJ1-1; 8 bases agree with TRBD1. CDR1 is MDHEN, CDR2 SYDVKM, per germline. The CDR3 length is 16 residues. With 5 bases clipped from V and 5 bases from J, the junction kept 13 bases outside the gene matches.

This chain uses TRBV9 with TRBJ2-7, with a possible D match to TRBD1 (7 bases). Germline values: CDR1 SGDLS, CDR2 YYNGEE. V was cut by 0 bases and J by 4 bases, with 20 bases left in between. The CDR3 spans 17 residues. CDR3 nucleotides: TGTGCCAGCAGCGTAGTGCACCCCCTCAGGGGGGCATACGAGCAGTACTTC. Amino acids: CASSVVHPLRGAYEQYF. The full variable domain, its missing parts supplied by reference TRBV9 and TRBJ2-7, is DSGVTQTPKHLITATGQRVTLRCSPRSGDLSVYWYQQSLDQGLQFLIQYYNGEERAKGNILERFSAQQFPDLHSELNLSSLELGDSALYFCASSVVHPLRGAYEQYFGPGTRLTVT.

This rearrangement joins TRBV2 to TRBJ1-2; D not certain. The CDR3 length is 15 residues. With 6 bases removed from V and 0 bases from J, the gap between germline ends came to 14 bases. Germline V gene sequence: CDR1 SNHLY, CDR2 FYNNEI. The CDR3 reads CASSGRTVANYGYTF. CDR3 DNA sequence: TGTGCCAGCAGCGGGAGGACGGTCGCTAACTATGGCTACACCTTC.

This rearrangement joins TRBV28 to TRBJ2-6; D not resolved. This CDR3 has 15 residues. The germline gives CDR1 MDHEN, CDR2 SYDVKM. The V end was cut by 6 bases, the J end by 1 base, with 10 bases between. CDR3 DNA: TGTGCCAGCAGGGAACAGCCGTCTGGGGCCAACGTCCTGACTTTC. Its translation: CASREQPSGANVLTF.

This rearrangement joins TRBV6-2 or TRBV6-3 to TRBJ1-4; D gene ambiguous. The V end lost 3 bases, the J end lost 0 bases, and 14 bases lay between the germline ends. Looked up from germline, CDR1 is MNHEY and CDR2 is SVGEGT. The CDR3 runs 17 residues. CDR3 in amino acids: CASSYLRQPATNEKLFF. In DNA form, the CDR3 reads TGTGCCAGCAGTTATCTTCGACAACCTGCAACTAATGAAAAACTGTTTTTT.

This clone was recorded many times. The chain employs TRBV2 and TRBJ2-2; D is undetermined. Trimming shortened V by 2 bases and J by 7 bases, and 5 bases separated the two germline ends. From germline, CDR1 is SNHLY and CDR2 FYNNEI. CDR3 size: 12 residues. The CDR3 region is CASSEPLGELFF. The CDR3 DNA follows: TGTGCCAGCAGTGAACCTCTCGGGGAGCTGTTTTTT.

The chain recombines TRBV5-1 with TRBJ1-1; TRBD1 agrees at 7 bases. V was pared by 4 bases and J by 8 bases, with 8 bases of the junction left unmatched. This CDR3 spans 13 amino acids. Germline V gene sequence: CDR1 SGHRS, CDR2 YFSETQ. The CDR3 nucleotides are TGCGCCAGCAGCACAGGACAGGCAAGAGAAGCTTTCTTT. Its translation: CASSTGQAREAFF. The full variable domain, its missing parts supplied by reference TRBV5-1 and TRBJ1-1, is KAGVTQTPRYLIKTRGQQVTLSCSPISGHRSVSWYQQTPGQGLQFLFEYFSETQRNKGNFPGRFSGRQFSNSRSEMNVSTLELGDSALYLCASSTGQAREAFFGQGTRLTVV.

The V call is TRBV5-1, the J call TRBJ2-1, with a weak D call TRBD1 (5 bases). The CDR3 has 16 residues. Germline-derived CDR1 and CDR2 are SGHRS and YFSETQ. V lost 0 bases to trimming and J lost 1 base, with 11 bases between them. The CDR3, as DNA: TGCGCCAGCAGCTTGGGTGGGGCTTATTCCTACAATGAGCAGTTCTTC. As protein: CASSLGGAYSYNEQFF.

The chain couples TRBV19 to TRBJ1-1, with a possible D match to TRBD1 (5 bases). This CDR3 has 13 amino acids. Germline assignment: CDR1 LNHDA and CDR2 SQIVND (reference sequence). Trimming removed 2 bases from V and 5 bases from J, with 9 bases in between. The CDR3 is CASSIKGDTEAFF. The CDR3, as DNA: TGTGCCAGTAGTATAAAAGGGGATACTGAAGCTTTCTTT.

This clone was observed once. The chain uses TRBV18 and TRBJ1-5; D is undetermined. The length of the CDR3 is 14 residues. V was shortened by 1 base and J by 6 bases, with 10 bases between the two germline ends. Germline V gene data show CDR1 as KGHSH and CDR2 as LQKENI. In nucleotides, the CDR3 is TGTGCCAGCTCACCACAGGGCGAGGGTCAGCCCCAGCATTTT. Protein product: CASSPQGEGQPQHF.

The genes are TRBV24-1 and TRBJ1-2; 10 bases match TRBD1. The trim removed 9 bases at V and 11 bases at J, leaving 14 bases unmatched. This CDR3 has 14 amino acids. Germline values: CDR1 KGHDR, CDR2 SFDVKD. In nucleotides, the CDR3 is TGTGCCACCCGGGATGTAGGGACAGGGGCAACATACACCTTC. This gives the protein CATRDVGTGATYTF.

V usage is TRBV6-4 and J usage is TRBJ2-3; D gene uncertain. This CDR3 region has 14 residues. The germline V and J ends were trimmed by 6 bases and 0 bases, with 10 bases remaining between them. The germline V gene has CDR1 MRHNA and CDR2 SNTAGT. The CDR3 region has the DNA TGTGCCAGCAGCCCGAGTCCTAGCACAGATACGCAGTATTTT. Protein: CASSPSPSTDTQYF.

The chain recombines TRBV19 with TRBJ1-5; D is unresolved. Looked up from germline, CDR1 is LNHDA and CDR2 is SQIVND (reference sequence). V gave up 9 bases and J gave up 4 bases, with 22 bases separating them. CDR3 length equals 16 residues. Here the CDR3 reads CASKFRVQNRNQPQHF. Here the CDR3 DNA reads TGTGCCAGCAAATTCCGGGTCCAAAATCGGAATCAGCCCCAGCATTTT. Combining the CDR3 with reference TRBV19 and TRBJ1-5 gives the whole variable domain DGGITQSPKYLFRKEGQNVTLSCEQNLNHDAMYWYRQDPGQGLRLIYYSQIVNDFQKGDIAEGYSVSREKKESFPLTVTSAQKNPTAFYLCASKFRVQNRNQPQHFGDGTRLSIL.

This clone was observed once. This chain uses TRBV7-2 with TRBJ2-7, with 7 bases aligning to TRBD1. V shed 6 bases and J 3 bases; nucleotides not matched to a gene: 2. The CDR3 sequence is 12 residues long. Germline V gene lookup returns CDR1 SGHTA and CDR2 FQGNSA. CDR3 coding DNA: TGTGCCAGCAGTTGGGACAGCTACGAGCAGTACTTC. Translation gives CASSWDSYEQYF.

CDR3 sequence (DNA): TGTGCCAGCAGCTCGCCAGGGACAGGGGACGTCTATGGCTACACCTTC. Its protein is CASSSPGTGDVYGYTF. V is TRBV7-2 and J is TRBJ1-2, with 10 bases that match TRBD1. The CDR3 has 16 residues. Losses at the gene ends were 4 bases for V and 4 bases for J; bases not matched to a gene: 9. The germline gives CDR1 SGHTA, CDR2 FQGNSA.

The genes are TRBV5-5 and TRBJ2-2, with unresolved D. The CDR3 spans 14 residues. Trimming pared 0 bases from V and 7 bases from J, leaving 10 bases between. The V gene's germline CDR1 is SGHKS and CDR2 YYEKEE (reference sequence). The CDR3 spells CASSLVLEYGELFF. The DNA for the CDR3 is TGTGCCAGCAGCTTGGTCCTAGAGTACGGGGAGCTGTTTTTT.